This T cell receptor beta chain was retrieved from a study of cytomegalovirus exposure and HLA in healthy donors. 13 Jbeta primers and 60 Vbeta primers were used for the PCR. Clones were sequenced by immunoSEQ multiplex PCR, and TCRdb holds only the in-frame ones, with some missing. The table records about 100,000 clones, 79% of them present only once. General study results and limits: V segments that were indistinguishable, TRBV6-2 and TRBV6-3 among them, were omitted from analysis. CMV serostatus alone was available as immune exposure information.

Germline-derived CDR1 and CDR2 are MNHNS and SASEGT. V lost 4 bases to trimming and J lost 5 bases, with 15 bases between them. This CDR3 has 16 residues. About this clone: Its specificity is unknown.

The sample taken for sequencing was PBMCs. The sequence derives from a female donor in good health and CMV-seropositive. This sequence joins TRBV6-1 and TRBJ1-6; maybe TRBD1 (5 bases). The DNA of the CDR3 is TGTGCCAGCAGTGGGAGCGGGGGGTCCCATAATTCACCCCTCCACTTT. This codes for CASSGSGGSHNSPLHF.